This T cell receptor (beta chain) is from a study of T cells after yellow fever vaccination. The study's findings and limits: Primary-vaccination clones mostly resurfaced post-booster (approximately 96% CD4, approximately 87% CD8).

TCRdb used MiXCR to reprocess the 5' RACE reads, holding one entry per CDR3 protein. The sample shows 350,000 to 450,000 distinct CDR3 sequences, roughly 6.2% of them seen only once. This clonotype showed up many times. Antigen specificity is unknown. Trimming cost V 4 bases and J 5 bases, with 18 bases left between them. The CDR3 covers 16 residues. Germline V gene lookup returns CDR1 LGHNA and CDR2 YSLEER. The V call is TRBV4-3, the J call TRBJ2-4; D gene ambiguous. This clonotype was sampled from a young man who received the YFV17D yellow fever vaccine. The sample consisted of PBMCs, taken 5 days after the yellow fever booster vaccination. CDR3 protein: CASSPSWNPSQNIQYF. The CDR3 DNA reads TGCGCCAGCAGCCCCTCTTGGAACCCCAGCCAAAACATTCAGTACTTC.